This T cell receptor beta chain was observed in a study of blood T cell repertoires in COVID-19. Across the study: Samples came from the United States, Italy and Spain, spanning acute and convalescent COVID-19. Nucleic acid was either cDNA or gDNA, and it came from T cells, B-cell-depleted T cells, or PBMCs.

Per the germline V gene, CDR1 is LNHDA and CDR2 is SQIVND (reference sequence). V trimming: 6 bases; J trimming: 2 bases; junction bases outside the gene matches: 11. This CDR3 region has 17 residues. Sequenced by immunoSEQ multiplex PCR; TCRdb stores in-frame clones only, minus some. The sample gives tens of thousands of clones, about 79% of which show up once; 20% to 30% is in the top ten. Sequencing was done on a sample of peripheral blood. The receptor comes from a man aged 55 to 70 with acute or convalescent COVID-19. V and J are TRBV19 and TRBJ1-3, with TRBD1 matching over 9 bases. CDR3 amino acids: CASSLPGQGGTGNTIYF. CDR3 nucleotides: TGTGCCAGTAGCCTCCCGGGACAGGGAGGAACTGGAAACACCATATATTTT.